These 26 T cell receptor beta chains originate from one sample sequenced in a study of human T cells and chemical hapten exposure. TCRdb called the RACE reads again in MiXCR, with one record for every CDR3 protein. Among about 140,000 distinct CDR3 sequences listed, about 10% were seen once. Documented time point: patch test 2, 6 weeks after DPC sensitization. Regarding treatment: therapeutic diphenylcyclopropenone sensitization with weekly scalp DPC. The source material was whole blood, sampled in connection with sensitization to the hapten diphenylcyclopropenone (DPC). Receptors originate from a woman between 45 and 65 years old with alopecia areata. Some clones in this sample may be carry-over from other donors' samples.

This clonotype was picked up a small number of times. This sequence joins TRBV29-1 and TRBJ2-7; perhaps TRBD1 as D (5 bases). With 6 bases removed from V and 6 bases from J, the gap between germline ends came to 15 bases. The V gene's germline CDR1 is SQVTM and CDR2 ANQGSEA. There are 12 residues in the CDR3. CDR3 bases: TGCAGCGTGAAAAGGGGTTTTGCCGAGCAGTACTTC. It specifies CSVKRGFAEQYF.

This clonotype was seen repeatedly, ten times or more. The chain is built from TRBV28 and TRBJ2-1; D unresolved. From germline, CDR1 is MDHEN and CDR2 SYDVKM. The CDR3 loop spans 14 amino acids. Between the trimmed V and J ends, which lost 7 bases and 6 bases, there was a span of 16 bases. CDR3 amino acids: CASTQWDSFNEQFF. CDR3 nucleotides: TGTGCCAGCACCCAGTGGGATAGCTTCAATGAGCAGTTCTTC.

Concerning this clonotype itself: This may stem from a read error, because a much larger clone lies one nucleotide away. This CDR3 reads CASTLSGANVLTF. The CDR3 DNA sequence: TGTGCCAGCACCCTCTCTGGGGCCAACGTCCTGACTTTC. The V gene is TRBV6-2 or TRBV6-3, the J gene TRBJ2-6; no definite D call. CDR3 length: 13 amino acids. Trimming took off 7 bases at V and 0 bases at J, with 4 bases between the two ends. Germline loops: CDR1 MNHEY, CDR2 SVGEGT.

At least ten counts were recorded for this clonotype. The chain combines TRBV27 with TRBJ2-1; D perhaps matches TRBD2 (5 bases). CDR3 length equals 15 residues. Trimming cost V 2 bases and J 9 bases, with 17 bases left between them. CDR1 MNHEY and CDR2 SMNVEV come from the germline V gene (reference sequence). DNA of the CDR3: TGTGCCAGCAGTTTAGGGCGGGTGATGTTCAGTGAGCAGTTCTTC. This encodes CASSLGRVMFSEQFF.

This clonotype was seen a few times. The V and J genes are TRBV29-1 and TRBJ1-1, with 7 bases identical to TRBD1. There are 14 residues in the CDR3. CDR1 SQVTM and CDR2 ANQGSEA come from the germline V gene. V was clipped by 1 base and J by 5 bases; unmatched bases: 7. This chain's CDR3 is CSVEGQGGSTEAFF. CDR3 sequence (DNA): TGCAGCGTTGAAGGGCAGGGGGGAAGTACTGAAGCTTTCTTT.

The CDR3 sequence is CSASKTSGSSYEQYF. As DNA, the CDR3 is TGCAGTGCTAGCAAGACTAGCGGGAGCTCCTACGAGCAGTACTTC. The V call is TRBV20-1, the J call TRBJ2-7; 12 nucleotides line up with TRBD2. CDR3 size: 15 residues. The junction had 3 bases not matched to a gene; V was cut back by 3 bases and J by 0 bases. Germline V lookup: CDR1 DFQATT, CDR2 SNEGSKA (reference sequence).

In its sample, this clonotype was seen many times. J is TRBJ2-2 and V is TRBV2, with D hard to call. Per the germline V gene, CDR1 is SNHLY and CDR2 is FYNNEI. The CDR3 loop spans 14 amino acids. Trimming stripped 4 bases from V and 4 bases from J, with 10 bases between. The CDR3 nucleotides are TGTGCCAGCAGTGCAAGCGAGCCCACCGGGGAGCTGTTTTTT. This gives the protein CASSASEPTGELFF.

This clonotype was seen many times. CDR3 DNA: TGTGCCAGCAGTACCGGGACTAGCCGGGGCACAGATACGCAGTATTTT. Protein: CASSTGTSRGTDTQYF. The J gene is TRBJ2-3, the V gene TRBV6-5; 9 nucleotides line up with TRBD2. Germline V gene data show CDR1 as MNHEY and CDR2 as SVGAGI. There are 16 residues in the CDR3. After removal of 5 bases from V and 1 base from J, the junction contained 7 bases not matched to a gene.

The genes are TRBV21-1 and TRBJ1-1; the table's TRBD1 call for D was not verified on the DNA. TRBV21-1 is termed a pseudogene. The CDR3 is 16 residues long. This CDR3 reads CASSTGVISMNTEAFF. The DNA for the CDR3 is TGTGCCAGCAGTACAGGGGTCATCAGCATGAACACTGAAGCTTTCTTT.

This chain connects TRBV2 to TRBJ1-1, with D possibly TRBD1 on 5 matching bases. This CDR3 contains 14 residues. Looked up from germline, CDR1 is SNHLY and CDR2 is FYNNEI. Trimming took 8 bases from V and 1 from J, leaving 14 bases between them. CDR3 protein: CASPSRGENTEAFF. The CDR3 bases are TGTGCCAGCCCCTCAAGGGGCGAGAACACTGAAGCTTTCTTT. The variable domain in full, completed from reference TRBV2 and TRBJ1-1, reads EPEVTQTPSHQVTQMGQEVILRCVPISNHLYFYWYRQILGQKVEFLVSFYNNEISEKSEIFDDQFSVERPDGSNFTLKIRSTKLEDSAMYFCASPSRGENTEAFFGQGTRLTVV.

This clonotype has more than one count but fewer than ten. The J gene is TRBJ2-7, the V gene TRBV3-1; 10 positions match TRBD2. V was clipped by 2 bases and J by 6 bases; unmatched bases: 13. Germline CDR1 reads LGHDT; CDR2 reads YNNKEL (reference sequence). This CDR3 is built from 17 residues. CDR3 bases: TGTGCCAGCAGCCAATCTGTAGCGGGAGGCCTCCCCCTCGAGCAGTACTTC. Protein product: CASSQSVAGGLPLEQYF.

This clonotype has at least ten counts. The chain joins TRBV13 to TRBJ1-2; D is unresolved. This CDR3 spans 13 amino acids. Germline CDR1 PRHDT, CDR2 FYEKMQ (reference sequence). V shed 3 bases and J shed 6 bases, with 11 bases lying between them. The CDR3 protein is CASSFVEGDGYTF. The CDR3 DNA follows: TGTGCCAGCAGCTTTGTGGAGGGAGATGGCTACACCTTC.

This rearrangement joins TRBV28 to TRBJ2-4; maybe TRBD2 (7 bases). The V end was cut by 6 bases, the J end by 5 bases, with 17 bases between. The CDR3 sequence is 15 residues long. In germline, CDR1 is MDHEN, CDR2 SYDVKM. DNA for the CDR3: TGTGCCAGCAGACAGAACGGGGGGCTTCAAAACATTCAGTACTTC. It translates to CASRQNGGLQNIQYF. The complete variable domain, with remaining parts taken from reference TRBV28 and TRBJ2-4, reads DVKVTQSSRYLVKRTGEKVFLECVQDMDHENMFWYRQDPGLGLRLIYFSYDVKMKEKGDIPEGYSVSREKKERFSLILESASTNQTSMYLCASRQNGGLQNIQYFGAGTRLSVL.

Concerning this clonotype itself: One base away lies a much larger clone, so this may be a sequencing read error. V is TRBV6-1 and J is TRBJ2-1; D is possibly TRBD2 (6 bases). The V gene's germline CDR1 is MNHNS and CDR2 SASEGT. Trimming cost V 10 bases and J 7 bases, with 20 bases left between them. The CDR3 runs 14 residues. The CDR3 spells CATLTGLLWNEQFF. The CDR3 nucleotides are TGTGCCACCCTGACGGGACTCCTTTGGAATGAGCAGTTCTTC.

This clonotype has a handful of counts. This chain connects TRBV6-2 or TRBV6-3 to TRBJ2-1; TRBD1 agrees at 7 bases. Trimming took 2 bases from V and 2 from J; bases not matched to a gene: 9. Germline V gene sequence: CDR1 MNHEY, CDR2 SVGEGT. CDR3 length: 17 amino acids. CDR3 sequence: CASSYLLTGLPYNEQFF. The CDR3, as DNA: TGTGCCAGCAGTTACCTCCTGACAGGGTTGCCCTACAATGAGCAGTTCTTC.

This clonotype was counted a few times. The chain recombines TRBV4-2 with TRBJ2-1, with TRBD2 identical over 7 bases. Trimming removed 6 bases from V and 8 bases from J; junction bases left unmatched: 1. The CDR3 loop spans 11 amino acids. CDR1 and CDR2 (germline): LGHNA, YNFKEQ. This chain's CDR3 is CASRLADEQFF. DNA for the CDR3: TGTGCCAGCAGGCTAGCGGATGAGCAGTTCTTC.

The table lists this clonotype with many counts. The gene calls are TRBV28 and TRBJ2-7, with 13 bases aligning to TRBD2. Unmatched junction bases numbered 5, after V lost 5 bases and J lost 7 bases. CDR1 MDHEN and CDR2 SYDVKM come from the germline V gene. This CDR3 has 14 amino acids. The DNA of the CDR3 is TGTGCCAGCAGTGGGACTAGCGGGGCCGGGGAGCAGTACTTC. This codes for CASSGTSGAGEQYF. The entire variable domain, with the rest obtained from reference TRBV28 and TRBJ2-7, is as follows: DVKVTQSSRYLVKRTGEKVFLECVQDMDHENMFWYRQDPGLGLRLIYFSYDVKMKEKGDIPEGYSVSREKKERFSLILESASTNQTSMYLCASSGTSGAGEQYFGPGTRLTVT.

This clonotype was seen a few times. The chain couples TRBV20-1 to TRBJ1-2; D unclear. CDR3 length equals 15 residues. V dropped 8 bases and J dropped 4 bases, with 23 bases sitting between them. Germline V gene data show CDR1 as DFQATT and CDR2 as SNEGSKA (reference sequence). The DNA of the CDR3 is TGCAGTCCCAGTGCTCCCCGAGGAGCCAGCTATGGCTACACCTTC. Protein sequence: CSPSAPRGASYGYTF.

The gene calls are TRBV20-1 and TRBJ2-5; TRBD2 agrees at 12 bases. Germline values: CDR1 DFQATT, CDR2 SNEGSKA (reference sequence). Unmatched junction bases numbered 9, after V lost 5 bases and J lost 5 bases. This CDR3 is 15 amino acids long. CDR3 sequence (DNA): TGCAGTGCTTTGGAGACTAGCGGGAGAGTGGAGACCCAGTACTTC. This sequence encodes CSALETSGRVETQYF.

This clonotype has just a few counts. V usage is TRBV12-3 or TRBV12-4 and J usage is TRBJ2-1; TRBD2 agrees at 13 bases. V shed 6 bases, J shed 9 bases, and the junction held 8 bases outside the gene matches. This CDR3 contains 15 residues. The CDR3 here is CASRQLAGGPSEQFF. The CDR3 DNA follows: TGTGCCAGCAGACAACTAGCGGGAGGGCCGAGTGAGCAGTTCTTC.

This clonotype was detected a few times. This chain uses TRBV18 with TRBJ1-5; D is unresolved. The germline gives CDR1 KGHSH, CDR2 LQKENI. V dropped 5 bases and J dropped 4 bases, with 9 bases sitting between them. This CDR3 has 13 amino acids. In nucleotides, the CDR3 is TGTGCCAGCTCAGCAGCCCTAAATCAGCCCCAGCATTTT. Translating gives CASSAALNQPQHF.

The chain combines TRBV18 with TRBJ1-1; possibly TRBD1 for D (5 bases). Germline lookup yields CDR1 KGHSH and CDR2 LQKENI. The CDR3 extends over 13 amino acids. V lost 3 bases and J 6 bases, leaving 11 bases between the germline ends. The CDR3 DNA reads as TGTGCCAGCTCACCGACGAGGGGTGCTGAAGCTTTCTTT. Protein product: CASSPTRGAEAFF. The full variable domain, with the rest looked up from reference TRBV18 and TRBJ1-1, is NAGVMQNPRHLVRRRGQEARLRCSPMKGHSHVYWYRQLPEEGLKFMVYLQKENIIDESGMPKERFSAEFPKEGPSILRIQQVVRGDSAAYFCASSPTRGAEAFFGQGTRLTVV.

With regard to this clonotype: A much larger clone lies a single base off, so this may be a read error. This sequence joins TRBV19 and TRBJ1-5, with D tentatively TRBD1 (5 bases). The CDR3 length is 14 residues. CDR1 and CDR2 (germline): LNHDA, SQIVND (reference sequence). The CDR3 loop reads CASSLLDSNRPQHF. The CDR3 nucleotides are TGTGCCAGTAGTCTTCTCGACAGCAATCGGCCCCAGCATTTT.

This clonotype was detected ten times or more. This sequence joins TRBV12-3 or TRBV12-4 and TRBJ2-2, with 8 bases aligning to TRBD1. The J segment lost 3 bases and the V segment lost 8 bases, leaving 8 bases of the junction unmatched. This CDR3 contains 15 residues. CDR3 sequence: CASGRDRPHTGELFF. CDR3 DNA sequence: TGTGCCAGCGGCCGGGACAGGCCCCACACCGGGGAGCTGTTTTTT.

There are many counts of this clonotype. J is TRBJ2-5 and V is TRBV2; no definite D call. Trimming took 6 bases from V and 3 from J, leaving 8 bases between them. The germline CDR1 and CDR2 sequences are SNHLY and FYNNEI. This CDR3 has 12 amino acids. The CDR3 DNA reads TGTGCCAGCAGGAGAGCAGAAGAGACCCAGTACTTC. This codes for CASRRAEETQYF.

This clonotype was counted at least ten times. The rearrangement links TRBV20-1 to TRBJ1-1; tentatively, D is TRBD1 (6 bases). V gave up 5 bases and J gave up 0 bases, with 10 bases separating them. CDR1 is DFQATT and CDR2 is SNEGSKA in the germline V gene (reference sequence). CDR3 length: 13 residues. The CDR3 region is CSASGQLNTEAFF. For the CDR3, the DNA is TGCAGTGCTTCCGGACAGTTGAACACTGAAGCTTTCTTT.